The sequence of this T cell receptor beta chain was determined in a study of a mutant IDH1 vaccine in newly diagnosed glioma. For the study at large: Beginning 4-6 weeks after radiotherapy alone, or with temozolomide cycles, vaccination took place. Patients were pretreated with radiotherapy, temozolomide, or both, mostly both.

Germline CDR1 SNHLY, CDR2 FYNNEI. The ends were cut back, 6 bases at V and 4 bases at J, with 15 bases in the middle. CDR3 size: 14 residues. Data came from immunoSEQ multiplex PCR; TCRdb stores just in-frame clones and leaves some out. The data hold 40,000 or so clones, with around 76% observed a single time. The time point here: week 23, last vaccination. Doses consisted of 300 ug of mutant IDH1 20-mer peptide each, paired with topical imiquimod. Tumors from donors were new WHO grade 3 or 4 IDH1-mutant astrocytomas with ATRX loss. A word on this clone: Its specificity is not known.

Source: PBMCs, taken from a glioma patient whose treatment included an IDH1 peptide vaccine. The chain combines TRBV2 with TRBJ1-2; no clear D gene. The clonotype was recovered from a man over 45 with glioma. In DNA, the CDR3 is TGTGCCAGCAGGGGCCCAGTTCCGGGCTATGGCTACACCTTC. It encodes CASRGPVPGYGYTF.